One T cell receptor (beta chain) is described in this entry. Patients in Seattle were enrolled during active infection, then followed longitudinally. The data derive from a study of blood T cell repertoires in COVID-19. The V gene's germline CDR1 is MNHEY and CDR2 SVGAGI. V was clipped by 7 bases and J by 4 bases, with 11 bases between them. This CDR3 contains 13 residues. Authors' analysis steps: Estimation of nucleated cell counts was performed using reference gene primer amplification. Measured with immunoSEQ multiplex PCR; TCRdb has only the in-frame clones, and not every one. V and J calls and clone size are copied from that table; D and trimming were computed from the DNA. The top ten clones hold 3.8% of a sample with fewer than 150,000 clones, about 90% of them seen once.

The source of this sequence is a woman aged 55-75 years with COVID-19, enrolled during active disease. The chain has TRBV6-5 and TRBJ1-3, with D unclear. Material: peripheral blood. The CDR3 here is CASTGSYGNTIYF. In DNA, the CDR3 is TGTGCCAGCACGGGGTCGTACGGAAACACCATATATTTT.